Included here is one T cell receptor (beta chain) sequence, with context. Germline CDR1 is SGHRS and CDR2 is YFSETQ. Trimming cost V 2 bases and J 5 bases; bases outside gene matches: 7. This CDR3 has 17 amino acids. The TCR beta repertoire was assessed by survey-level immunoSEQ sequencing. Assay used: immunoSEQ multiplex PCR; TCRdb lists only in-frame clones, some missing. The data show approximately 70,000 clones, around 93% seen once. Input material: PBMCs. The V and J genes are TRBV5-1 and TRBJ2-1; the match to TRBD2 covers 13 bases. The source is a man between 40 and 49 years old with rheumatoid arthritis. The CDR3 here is CASSFPGLAGLDNEQFF. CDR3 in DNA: TGCGCCAGCAGCTTTCCGGGACTAGCGGGATTGGACAATGAGCAGTTCTTC.